The rows below give T cell receptor beta chains drawn from one sample of a study of cytomegalovirus exposure and HLA in healthy donors. Sequenced by immunoSEQ multiplex PCR; TCRdb stores in-frame clones only, minus some. The data contain 85,000 to 130,000 clones, 79% of them singletons. What was sequenced was PBMCs. These receptors all stem from a female donor in good health and CMV-seropositive. Both conserved end residues are part of each CDR3. The D gene is left open where the match is weak. Where a row states a size, it is once, few, many or the class of an expanded clone; other rows omit it.

size	V	D	J	CDR3	DNA
NA	TRBV2	TRBD2	TRBJ2-3	CASRRARGGTDTQYF	TGTGCCAGTCGTCGGGCCCGGGGGGGCACAGATACGCAGTATTTT
NA	TRBV11-2	NA	TRBJ2-7	CASSLVRAGLMREQYF	TGTGCCAGCAGCTTAGTTCGGGCGGGATTGATGCGGGAGCAGTACTTC
NA	TRBV9	NA	TRBJ1-1	CASSPDTEAFF	TGTGCCAGCAGCCCCGACACTGAAGCTTTCTTT
NA	TRBV2	NA	TRBJ2-1	CASKKRDTTDEQFF	TGTGCCAGCAAAAAGCGGGACACAACCGATGAGCAGTTCTTC
NA	TRBV5-1	NA	TRBJ1-2	CASSPSLALNYGYTF	TGCGCCAGCAGCCCGTCCCTGGCCCTCAACTATGGCTACACCTTC
NA	TRBV5-1	TRBD2	TRBJ2-7	CASSKALAVRAYEQYF	TGCGCCAGCAGCAAGGCACTAGCGGTGAGGGCCTACGAGCAGTACTTC
once	TRBV15	NA	TRBJ2-5	CATSSLGQGSGREETQYF	TGTGCCACCAGCAGCCTGGGACAGGGTAGCGGGAGAGAGGAGACCCAGTACTTC
NA	TRBV4-1	TRBD2	TRBJ2-5	CASSPLQTSGAETQYF	TGCGCCAGCAGCCCACTCCAGACTAGCGGGGCAGAGACCCAGTACTTC
NA	TRBV2	TRBD2	TRBJ2-1	CASSLLAGNNEQFF	TGTGCCAGCAGTCTACTAGCGGGGAACAATGAGCAGTTCTTC
NA	TRBV6-5	NA	TRBJ1-1	CASSYATVNTEAFF	TGTGCCAGCAGTTACGCGACAGTGAACACTGAAGCTTTCTTT
few	TRBV6-5	TRBD1	TRBJ2-7	CASSKRGQGWEQYF	TGTGCCAGCAGTAAACGCGGACAGGGCTGGGAGCAGTACTTC
NA	TRBV4-3	TRBD1	TRBJ2-1	CASSTGPRGSYNEQFF	TGCGCCAGCAGCACAGGGCCCAGGGGGTCTTACAATGAGCAGTTCTTC
once	TRBV7-6	TRBD1	TRBJ2-6	CASSLAPRTGETSGANGLTF	TGTGCCAGCAGCTTAGCCCCACGGACAGGCGAAACCTCTGGGGCCAACGGCCTGACTTTC
NA	TRBV5-8	NA	TRBJ2-1	CATDDHGKGYNEQFF	TGTGCCACCGACGACCATGGTAAGGGGTACAATGAGCAGTTCTTC
NA	TRBV30	NA	TRBJ1-1	CAWSFREGEAFF	TGTGCCTGGTCCTTCCGGGAGGGTGAAGCTTTCTTT
NA	TRBV7-2	TRBD1	TRBJ2-2	CASSLSPQGASGELFF	TGTGCCAGCAGCTTATCCCCCCAGGGGGCCTCTGGGGAGCTGTTTTTT
NA	TRBV6-6	TRBD1	TRBJ1-1	CASSYSSGGNTEAFF	TGTGCCAGCAGTTACTCTTCAGGGGGGAACACTGAAGCTTTCTTT
few	TRBV19	TRBD1	TRBJ1-5	CASSMGTAKGNQPQHF	TGTGCCAGTAGTATGGGGACAGCGAAGGGTAATCAGCCCCAGCATTTT
once	TRBV6-1	NA	TRBJ1-2	CASIERVLNYGYTF	TGTGCCAGCATCGAACGGGTCTTAAACTATGGCTACACCTTC
NA	TRBV11-2	NA	TRBJ1-1	CASSSTGGNTEAFF	TGTGCCAGCAGCTCTACGGGGGGGAACACTGAAGCTTTCTTT
NA	TRBV7-9	NA	TRBJ2-2	CASSLEVGYGELFF	TGTGCCAGCAGCTTAGAAGTGGGCTACGGGGAGCTGTTTTTT
NA	TRBV19	NA	TRBJ1-5	CASSMVGIWGGNQPQHF	TGTGCCAGTAGTATGGTCGGTATCTGGGGGGGGAATCAGCCCCAGCATTTT
NA	TRBV5-6	TRBD2	TRBJ2-3	CASSLLAASTDTQYF	TGTGCCAGCAGCTTGCTAGCGGCAAGCACAGATACGCAGTATTTT
NA	TRBV5-4	TRBD2	TRBJ2-7	CASSIGTSDEQYF	TGTGCCAGCAGCATCGGGACTAGCGACGAGCAGTACTTC
NA	TRBV28	NA	TRBJ2-7	CASAPGGTSGEEQYF	TGTGCCAGTGCACCCGGGGGAACCTCGGGGGAAGAGCAGTACTTC
NA	TRBV4-1	NA	TRBJ2-1	CASSQGRHNEQFF	TGCGCCAGCAGCCAAGGTCGTCACAATGAGCAGTTCTTC
once	TRBV5-6	NA	TRBJ1-1	CASSWGPGGNTEAFF	TGTGCCAGCAGCTGGGGCCCGGGGGGGAACACTGAAGCTTTCTTT
NA	TRBV19	NA	TRBJ2-4	CASSIERGILAKNIQYF	TGTGCCAGTAGTATAGAGCGGGGAATTCTAGCCAAAAACATTCAGTACTTC